This T cell receptor (beta chain) was obtained from a study of T cell repertoires in cytomegalovirus infection. Study-wide findings and caveats: The study found HLA-C-restricted CMV-specific TCR beta clonotypes dominating the ex vivo response.

MiXCR was run by TCRdb on the reads, yielding one entry per CDR3 protein. The profile shows some 350,000 distinct CDR3 sequences, about 28% of them singletons. This clonotype showed up just a few times. What it recognizes is unknown. This sample comprised cultured PBMCs, obtained from culture after CMV antigen stimulation. The source of this sequence is a human donor in good health (CMV status not recorded). Some clones in this sample may be carry-over from other donors' samples.

The CDR3 DNA reads TGTGCCAGCATAGCGGGAGGGTACAATGAGCAGTTCTTC. It codes for CASIAGGYNEQFF. The chain recombines TRBV13 with TRBJ2-1, with TRBD2 matching over 11 bases. V dropped 7 bases and J dropped 4; count of bases not matched to a gene: 0. Germline CDR1 is PRHDT and CDR2 is FYEKMQ (reference sequence). This CDR3 is built from 13 residues.